A single sample is the source of the 20 T cell receptor beta chains below, sequenced in a study of blood T cell repertoires in COVID-19. Sequencing was performed with immunoSEQ multiplex PCR; in TCRdb, only in-frame clones are kept and a portion is missing. In the table there are a few hundred thousand clones, approximately 81% of which are singletons. Sequencing was done on a sample of PBMCs or T cells enriched from blood (not recorded which). The receptors shown here come from a woman aged 45-65 years who had been exposed to COVID-19.

The J gene is TRBJ1-5, the V gene TRBV5-5, with D possibly matching TRBD1 (6 bases). V was pared by 5 bases and J by 0 bases, with 12 bases between. CDR3 length: 15 amino acids. From germline, CDR1 is SGHKS and CDR2 YYEKEE (reference sequence). CDR3 sequence reads: CASSRTVNSNQPQHF. In nucleotides, the CDR3 is TGTGCCAGCAGTCGGACAGTAAATAGCAATCAGCCCCAGCATTTT.

The chain couples TRBV5-1 to TRBJ1-2, with TRBD1 matching over 7 bases. Losses at the gene ends were 4 bases for V and 4 bases for J; bases not matched to a gene: 10. CDR3 length: 15 residues. The germline V gene has CDR1 SGHRS and CDR2 YFSETQ. The CDR3 loop reads CASSPLGTAVYGYTF. CDR3 in DNA: TGCGCCAGCAGCCCCCTCGGGACAGCTGTCTATGGCTACACCTTC.

This chain uses TRBV6-6 with TRBJ1-1; D remains ambiguous. Germline loops: CDR1 MNHNY, CDR2 SVGAGI (reference sequence). V lost 7 bases to trimming and J lost 4 bases, with 10 bases between them. The CDR3 consists of 12 residues. For the CDR3, the DNA is TGTGCCAGCACTCCCGGAGGCACTGAAGCTTTCTTT. It encodes CASTPGGTEAFF.

This clone was detected only once. The V and J genes are TRBV21-1 and TRBJ2-7; TRBD2, the D gene given by the table, was not confirmed from the DNA. TRBV21-1 constitutes a pseudogene. This CDR3 comprises 18 residues. This chain's CDR3 is CASSKIEWAGGPSYEQYF. The DNA for the CDR3 is TGTGCCAGCAGCAAAATAGAGTGGGCGGGGGGCCCCTCCTACGAGCAGTACTTC.

This chain connects TRBV12-2 to TRBJ1-6; the D segment call TRBD1 is taken from the table without a DNA check. TRBV12-2 is labeled a pseudogene. This CDR3 is built from 16 residues. CDR3 residues: CASRFPRTPYNSPLHF. CDR3 nucleotides: TGTGCAAGTCGCTTCCCCCGGACACCGTATAATTCACCCCTCCACTTT.

On this clone: Other DNA sequences in this sample translate to the same CDR3. The chain has TRBV12-3 or TRBV12-4 and TRBJ1-1; 8 bases are shared with TRBD1. After removal of 5 bases from V and 4 bases from J, the junction contained 3 bases not matched to a gene. This CDR3 has 13 residues. The CDR3 DNA reads TGTGCCAGCAGTCAAACAGGGGGCACTGAAGCTTTCTTT. As protein: CASSQTGGTEAFF.

This clone was seen once. The chain couples TRBV5-5 to TRBJ1-4; possible D gene TRBD1, 6 bases. Trimming left V 3 bases short and J 8 bases short, with 23 bases between. The CDR3 sequence is 17 residues long. CDR1 is SGHKS, CDR2 YYEKEE, per germline (reference sequence). The CDR3 is CASSSPGEGGVREKLFF. As DNA, the CDR3 is TGTGCCAGCAGCTCCCCCGGGGAGGGGGGCGTAAGGGAAAAACTGTTTTTT. The variable domain in full, with the rest retrieved from reference TRBV5-5 and TRBJ1-4, is DAGVTQSPTHLIKTRGQQVTLRCSPISGHKSVSWYQQVLGQGPQFIFQYYEKEERGRGNFPDRFSARQFPNYSSELNVNALLLGDSALYLCASSSPGEGGVREKLFFGSGTQLSVL.

V and J are TRBV4-1 and TRBJ2-7, with TRBD2 matching over 7 bases. V gave up 4 bases and J gave up 1 base; unmatched junction bases: 4. The CDR3 covers 14 residues. The germline V gene has CDR1 MGHRA and CDR2 YSYEKL. The CDR3: CASSRGGTSYEQYF. DNA of the CDR3: TGCGCCAGCAGCCGCGGGGGAACGTCCTACGAGCAGTACTTC.

This chain links TRBV19 with TRBJ1-1; TRBD1 might be the D (6 bases). Trimming pared 5 bases from V and 2 bases from J, leaving 12 bases between. The CDR3 consists of 14 residues. Germline V CDR1 and CDR2: LNHDA, SQIVND (reference sequence). CDR3 residues: CASSVGTFNTEAFF. As DNA, the CDR3 is TGTGCCAGTAGTGTTGGGACATTCAACACTGAAGCTTTCTTT. The complete variable domain, with remaining parts taken from reference TRBV19 and TRBJ1-1, reads DGGITQSPKYLFRKEGQNVTLSCEQNLNHDAMYWYRQDPGQGLRLIYYSQIVNDFQKGDIAEGYSVSREKKESFPLTVTSAQKNPTAFYLCASSVGTFNTEAFFGQGTRLTVV.

The rearrangement links TRBV11-3 to TRBJ2-7; D is unresolved. Trimming pared 0 bases from V and 1 base from J, leaving 16 bases between. This CDR3 has 17 residues. Germline CDR1 is SGHNT and CDR2 is YENEEA. Here the CDR3 reads CASSLEIDAQISYEQYF. DNA for the CDR3: TGTGCCAGCAGCTTAGAAATCGACGCACAGATATCCTACGAGCAGTACTTC.

CDR3 sequence reads: CASSYSQGGADTQYF. DNA for the CDR3: TGTGCCAGCAGTTACTCGCAGGGGGGTGCGGATACGCAGTATTTT. The chain joins TRBV6-5 to TRBJ2-3; D is possibly TRBD1 (7 bases). Germline lookup yields CDR1 MNHEY and CDR2 SVGAGI. The CDR3 extends over 15 amino acids. Trimming took off 0 bases at V and 6 bases at J, with 13 bases between the two ends.

CDR3 sequence: CASSYGSGPNEQFF. DNA of the CDR3: TGTGCCAGCAGTTACGGCAGCGGGCCCAATGAGCAGTTCTTC. This chain joins TRBV6-6 and TRBJ2-1; TRBD2 might be the D (6 bases). Germline V gives CDR1 MNHNY, CDR2 SVGAGI (reference sequence). The V end was cut by 2 bases, the J end by 6 bases, with 11 bases between. This CDR3 is 14 amino acids long.

This chain uses TRBV6-5 with TRBJ1-1; a weak D match, TRBD1 (5 bases). The CDR3 is 14 residues long. Germline CDR1 reads MNHEY; CDR2 reads SVGAGI. Trimming cost V 0 bases and J 1 base, with 6 bases left between them. The CDR3 nucleotides read TGTGCCAGCAGTTACTCGGGGGGGAACACTGAAGCTTTCTTT. Its protein product is CASSYSGGNTEAFF.

The chain combines TRBV15 with TRBJ2-7; a possible D gene is TRBD1 (5 bases). The CDR3 has 12 amino acids. Germline V gene lookup returns CDR1 LNHNV and CDR2 YYDKDF (reference sequence). With 5 bases removed from V and 6 bases from J, the gap between germline ends came to 11 bases. The CDR3 spells CATSGAGSEQYF. CDR3 DNA sequence: TGTGCCACCAGCGGGGCAGGTAGCGAGCAGTACTTC. The variable domain in full, completed from reference TRBV15 and TRBJ2-7, reads DAMVIQNPRYQVTQFGKPVTLSCSQTLNHNVMYWYQQKSSQAPKLLFHYYDKDFNNEADTPDNFQSRRPNTSFCFLDIRSPGLGDTAMYLCATSGAGSEQYFGPGTRLTVT.

V is TRBV29-1 and J is TRBJ1-1; D remains ambiguous. Trimming pared 8 bases from V and 6 bases from J, leaving 13 bases between. The CDR3 totals 11 residues. Germline CDR1 SQVTM, CDR2 ANQGSEA. The chain's CDR3 is CSLGLGAEAFF. The DNA of the CDR3 is TGCAGCCTCGGGTTAGGCGCTGAAGCTTTCTTT.

The genes are TRBV30 and TRBJ2-1; the match to TRBD1 covers 8 bases. The CDR3 extends over 14 amino acids. Trimming at V came to 3 bases and at J to 2 bases, leaving 3 bases not matched to a gene. In germline, CDR1 is GTSNPN, CDR2 SVGIG (reference sequence). The CDR3: CAWRAGGPYNEQFF. The CDR3 DNA sequence: TGTGCCTGGAGGGCAGGGGGCCCCTACAATGAGCAGTTCTTC.

This clone was detected once. The chain employs TRBV7-2 and TRBJ1-5; no clear D gene. Germline V gene data show CDR1 as SGHTA and CDR2 as FQGNSA. V dropped 8 bases and J dropped 6 bases, with 14 bases sitting between them. The CDR3 is made up of 13 amino acids. The CDR3 DNA reads as TGTGCCAGCGGGCTGAGAGGGTTTCAGCCCCAGCATTTT. This codes for CASGLRGFQPQHF. The complete variable domain, with remaining parts taken from reference TRBV7-2 and TRBJ1-5, reads GAGVSQSPSNKVTEKGKDVELRCDPISGHTALYWYRQSLGQGLEFLIYFQGNSAPDKSGLPSDRFSAERTGGSVSTLTIQRTQQEDSAVYLCASGLRGFQPQHFGDGTRLSIL.

V is TRBV5-1 and J is TRBJ2-1, with a possible D match to TRBD1 (7 bases). The CDR3 spans 16 residues. CDR1 and CDR2 (germline): SGHRS, YFSETQ. The germline V and J ends were trimmed by 4 bases and 8 bases, with 22 bases remaining between them. The CDR3 sequence is CASSPRGARVGDEQFF. In DNA form, the CDR3 reads TGCGCCAGCAGCCCCAGGGGGGCTAGGGTGGGGGATGAGCAGTTCTTC.

This CDR3 is CASTKASGGELFF. As DNA, the CDR3 is TGTGCCAGCACCAAAGCAAGCGGCGGGGAGCTGTTTTTT. This chain links TRBV2 with TRBJ2-2; D possibly corresponds to TRBD2 (5 bases). The CDR3 is 13 amino acids. V was pared by 7 bases and J by 7 bases, with 13 bases between. CDR1 is SNHLY, CDR2 FYNNEI, per germline.

This chain uses TRBV11-2 with TRBJ1-2; D ambiguous. CDR1 SGHAT and CDR2 FQNNGV come from the germline V gene. Trimming removed 2 bases from V and 2 bases from J, with 6 bases in between. This CDR3 region has 13 residues. Here the CDR3 DNA reads TGTGCCAGCAGCTTAACTCCCAACTATGGCTACACCTTC. Its protein product is CASSLTPNYGYTF.